A single sample gave rise to the 9 T cell receptor beta chains below, sequenced in a study of blood T cell repertoires in COVID-19. Sequenced by immunoSEQ multiplex PCR; TCRdb stores in-frame clones only, minus some. The sample includes just over 300,000 clones, around 90% of them seen just once. Sequenced input: peripheral blood. Receptors were obtained from a man between 18 and 35 years old with active or convalescent COVID-19.

CDR3 sequence: CASSQEWENYGYTF. The CDR3 coding sequence is TGCGCCAGCAGCCAAGAATGGGAGAACTATGGCTACACCTTC. The chain is built from TRBV4-3 and TRBJ1-2, with no clear D. CDR3 length: 14 residues. The germline CDR1 and CDR2 sequences are LGHNA and YSLEER. V was shortened by 0 bases and J by 2 bases, with 7 bases between the two germline ends.

The gene calls are TRBV7-8 and TRBJ2-7; 9 bases are shared with TRBD1. The CDR3 spans 13 residues. Losses at the gene ends were 4 bases for V and 2 bases for J; bases not matched to a gene: 0. Germline values: CDR1 SGHVS, CDR2 FQNEAQ. The CDR3 is CASSWDRAYEQYF. CDR3 nucleotides: TGTGCCAGCAGCTGGGACAGGGCCTACGAGCAGTACTTC.

The gene calls are TRBV11-2 and TRBJ2-1; 7 bases are a match to TRBD1. CDR1 is SGHAT, CDR2 FQNNGV, per germline. The CDR3 is 16 amino acids. Trimming cost V 5 bases and J 4 bases; bases outside gene matches: 11. CDR3 sequence: CASSPRTPRGYNEQFF. The DNA for the CDR3 is TGTGCCAGCAGCCCACGGACACCCAGGGGGTACAATGAGCAGTTCTTC.

The CDR3 region has the DNA TGTGCCAGCAAACAGGGGGGACGGGACCAGTACTTC. This translates into CASKQGGRDQYF. The chain carries TRBV12-3 or TRBV12-4 and TRBJ2-5; 8 bases agree with TRBD1. This CDR3 has 12 residues. Losses at the gene ends were 7 bases for V and 10 bases for J; bases not matched to a gene: 8.

The CDR3: CASRKKQGSTEAFF. The CDR3 DNA follows: TGTGCCAGCAGGAAAAAACAGGGAAGCACTGAAGCTTTCTTT. The V call is TRBV2, the J call TRBJ1-1, with D tentatively TRBD1 (6 bases). Germline-derived CDR1 and CDR2 are SNHLY and FYNNEI. Trimming pared 6 bases from V and 4 bases from J, leaving 15 bases between. The CDR3 contains 14 residues.

The V gene is TRBV4-1, the J gene TRBJ2-3; no clear D gene. The germline V and J ends were trimmed by 2 bases and 2 bases, with 8 bases remaining between them. The CDR3 runs 14 residues. Germline CDR1 and CDR2: MGHRA and YSYEKL. The DNA of the CDR3 is TGCGCCAGCAGCCAACAATACTCCACAGATACGCAGTATTTT. Its translation is CASSQQYSTDTQYF.

The V and J genes are TRBV10-3 and TRBJ1-6; D is unresolved. This CDR3 is 13 amino acids long. V lost 7 bases and J 7 bases, leaving 11 bases between the germline ends. The germline gives CDR1 ENHRY, CDR2 SYGVKD. The CDR3: CAIKSSGNSPLHF. CDR3 sequence (DNA): TGTGCCATCAAGAGTTCGGGGAATTCACCCCTCCACTTT.

This chain connects TRBV9 to TRBJ1-2, with 8 positions matching TRBD1. Looked up from germline, CDR1 is SGDLS and CDR2 is YYNGEE. The CDR3 has 14 amino acids. V shed 0 bases, J shed 4 bases, and the junction held 2 bases outside the gene matches. The CDR3 sequence is CASSVDRGGYGYTF. DNA of the CDR3: TGTGCCAGCAGCGTAGACAGGGGGGGCTATGGCTACACCTTC.

The chain combines TRBV28 with TRBJ2-7; 9 nucleotides agree with TRBD2. The CDR3 loop spans 16 amino acids. V lost 5 bases, J lost 3 bases, and 11 bases stayed unmatched. Germline V lookup: CDR1 MDHEN, CDR2 SYDVKM. The CDR3 DNA reads TGTGCCAGCAGTCCCCGTAGCGGGAGACCTTTCTACGAGCAGTACTTC. Residues: CASSPRSGRPFYEQYF.